The clone carrying this T cell receptor (beta chain) was seen a handful of times. Its antigen is as yet unknown. Time point specified: blood 4 weeks post-SBRT, at nephrectomy. Treatment specified: 15 Gy SBRT to primary tumor, nephrectomy 4 weeks later. The method was immunoSEQ multiplex PCR; TCRdb's version includes in-frame clones alone and lacks a portion of them. The data contain around 77,000 clones, around four fifths of them singletons. The data derive from a study of radiation and T cells in renal cell carcinoma. Study results and limitations: Baseline intratumoral clonotype presence is unknown without pretreatment biopsies.

The CDR3 totals 12 residues. Trimming removed 1 base from V and 8 bases from J, with 8 bases in between. The germline CDR1 and CDR2 sequences are SEHNR and FQNEAQ (reference sequence). The chain combines TRBV7-9 with TRBJ1-2; D is uncertain. Sequences were derived from blood, sampled from a patient whose treatment included radiotherapy and nephrectomy. The source of this sequence is a woman in her sixties with renal cell carcinoma. For the CDR3, the DNA is TGTGCCAGCAGCTTAGGCAGCGACGGCTACACCTTC. It yields the protein CASSLGSDGYTF.